The 17 T cell receptor beta chains listed next were all sequenced from one sample in a study of T cell responses to AZD1222 COVID-19 vaccine. Libraries were prepared by immunoSEQ multiplex PCR; TCRdb keeps only in-frame clonotypes and omits some of them. The sample has around 130,000 clones, around nine tenths seen once. Material: peripheral blood, obtained 28 days after the second AZD1222 dose. The receptor set was obtained from an adult who received the AZD1222 COVID-19 vaccine.

In this sample, this clone turned up once. The V gene is TRBV7-2, the J gene TRBJ2-7; 9 bases match TRBD2. The J segment lost 4 bases and the V segment lost 4 bases, leaving 17 bases of the junction unmatched. The CDR3 loop spans 18 amino acids. Germline lookup yields CDR1 SGHTA and CDR2 FQGNSA. The CDR3 loop reads CASSSRFIAGVQGYEQYF. DNA of the CDR3: TGTGCCAGCAGCTCGAGATTTATAGCGGGAGTGCAGGGGTACGAGCAGTACTTC.

The rearrangement uses TRBV5-1 and TRBJ2-1, with 8 bases that match TRBD1. V lost 3 bases and J lost 6; bases outside the gene matches: 5. This CDR3 has 14 amino acids. CDR1 is SGHRS, CDR2 YFSETQ, per germline. The CDR3 region has the DNA TGCGCCAGCAGCTGGACAGGGAACGCCAATGAGCAGTTCTTC. Its protein is CASSWTGNANEQFF.

This clone was seen only once. V gene TRBV7-8 combines with J gene TRBJ1-3; TRBD1 might be the D (6 bases). The V end was cut by 1 base, the J end by 3 bases, with 10 bases between. Germline CDR1 reads SGHVS; CDR2 reads FQNEAQ. CDR3 size: 15 residues. CDR3 sequence: CASSLVGAGGNTIYF. The CDR3 DNA sequence: TGTGCCAGCAGCTTAGTGGGGGCCGGTGGAAACACCATATATTTT.

The chain joins TRBV7-9 to TRBJ1-3; D is unresolved. Germline V gene data show CDR1 as SEHNR and CDR2 as FQNEAQ (reference sequence). This CDR3 comprises 17 residues. V was shortened by 3 bases and J by 0 bases, with 15 bases between the two germline ends. CDR3 amino acids: CASSFPRAASSGNTIYF. The CDR3 DNA reads TGTGCCAGCAGCTTTCCTCGGGCAGCGAGCTCTGGAAACACCATATATTTT.

This rearrangement joins TRBV3-1 (or the pseudogene TRBV3-2) to TRBJ1-1; 7 bases map to TRBD1. CDR1 is LGHDT, CDR2 YNNKEL, per germline (reference sequence). The CDR3 runs to 14 residues. The trim removed 3 bases at V and 0 bases at J, leaving 1 base unmatched. CDR3 sequence: CASSQTGMNTEAFF. As DNA, the CDR3 is TGTGCCAGCAGCCAGACAGGGATGAACACTGAAGCTTTCTTT.

The CDR3: CASSPFPGQGSGELFF. CDR3 in DNA: TGTGCCAGCTCACCCTTTCCAGGACAGGGGTCCGGGGAGCTGTTTTTT. This chain links TRBV18 with TRBJ2-2; 9 nucleotides match TRBD1. This CDR3 has 16 residues. V shed 3 bases and J 6 bases; nucleotides not matched to a gene: 8. In germline, CDR1 is KGHSH, CDR2 LQKENI.

V is TRBV5-4 and J is TRBJ1-2; D may be TRBD1 (6 bases). V shed 3 bases and J shed 5 bases, with 17 bases lying between them. This CDR3 contains 15 residues. Germline assignment: CDR1 SGHNT and CDR2 YYREEE (reference sequence). The CDR3, as DNA: TGTGCCAGCAGCTCTCAGACGGGGGCATGGTATGGCTACACCTTC. This codes for CASSSQTGAWYGYTF.

CDR3 loop: CASSLVAAYGYTF. The DNA for the CDR3 is TGTGCCAGCAGTTTAGTCGCAGCTTATGGCTACACCTTC. The V gene is TRBV12-3 or TRBV12-4, the J gene TRBJ1-2; unclear D gene. Trimming pared 1 base from V and 5 bases from J, leaving 8 bases between. The CDR3 loop spans 13 amino acids.

For the CDR3, the DNA is TGTGCCAGCTCACCACGGGGGAACTCACCCCTCCACTTT. Translated, it gives CASSPRGNSPLHF. V is TRBV18 and J is TRBJ1-6; D might be TRBD1 (5 bases). The ends were cut back, 1 base at V and 10 bases at J, with 8 bases in the middle. The germline gives CDR1 KGHSH, CDR2 LQKENI. CDR3 size: 13 residues. Complete variable domain (other parts from reference TRBV18 and TRBJ1-6): NAGVMQNPRHLVRRRGQEARLRCSPMKGHSHVYWYRQLPEEGLKFMVYLQKENIIDESGMPKERFSAEFPKEGPSILRIQQVVRGDSAAYFCASSPRGNSPLHFGNGTRLTVT.

The chain recombines TRBV3-1 (or the pseudogene TRBV3-2) with TRBJ1-3; D perhaps matches TRBD1 (5 bases). Trimming took off 1 base at V and 4 bases at J, with 11 bases between the two ends. Germline CDR1 and CDR2: LGHDT and YNNKEL (reference sequence). This CDR3 region has 15 residues. The CDR3 DNA sequence: TGTGCCAGCAGCCAAGTGGTGGCAGGGGGAAACACCATATATTTT. It specifies CASSQVVAGGNTIYF.

The CDR3 loop reads CASSPGPGTGNTEAFF. CDR3 DNA sequence: TGTGCCAGCAGCCCGGGCCCCGGGACAGGGAATACTGAAGCTTTCTTT. The rearrangement links TRBV4-2 to TRBJ1-1, with 9 positions matching TRBD1. The trim removed 4 bases at V and 5 bases at J, leaving 11 bases unmatched. This CDR3 region has 16 residues. Germline V gene lookup returns CDR1 LGHNA and CDR2 YNFKEQ.

The chain recombines TRBV6-5 with TRBJ1-2; D unclear. Trimming pared 4 bases from V and 4 bases from J, leaving 10 bases between. This CDR3 spans 13 amino acids. Germline V gives CDR1 MNHEY, CDR2 SVGAGI. The CDR3 nucleotides are TGTGCCAGCAGTTTTAGTGGTAGCTATGGCTACACCTTC. Translating it yields CASSFSGSYGYTF.

The CDR3 DNA reads TGTGCCAGCAGCTTTGTCCACAATGAGCAGTTCTTC. It specifies CASSFVHNEQFF. This chain uses TRBV13 with TRBJ2-1; D is ambiguous. The V gene's germline CDR1 is PRHDT and CDR2 FYEKMQ (reference sequence). This CDR3 spans 12 amino acids. Trimming shortened V by 3 bases and J by 5 bases, and 5 bases separated the two germline ends.

This sequence joins TRBV4-2 and TRBJ2-1; TRBD2 agrees at 7 bases. CDR3 length equals 17 residues. Germline V gene data show CDR1 as LGHNA and CDR2 as YNFKEQ. V was clipped by 1 base and J by 1 base; unmatched bases: 7. For the CDR3, the DNA is TGTGCCAGCAGCCAAGGCGGCGGGAGAGCATCCTACAATGAGCAGTTCTTC. Translating gives CASSQGGGRASYNEQFF.

This chain connects TRBV28 to TRBJ2-7; 7 bases are a match to TRBD2. The V and J ends lost 8 bases and 4 bases, in that order; junction bases with no gene match: 11. CDR1 and CDR2 (germline): MDHEN, SYDVKM. The CDR3 extends over 14 amino acids. The CDR3 reads CASGDYRHNYEQYF. Here the CDR3 DNA reads TGTGCCAGCGGGGACTACAGGCACAATTACGAGCAGTACTTC.

In its sample, this clone is medium-sized. The CDR3 region is CASSRGQGNGNTIYF. CDR3 nucleotides: TGTGCCAGCAGCCGGGGACAGGGAAATGGAAACACCATATATTTT. The gene calls are TRBV5-4 and TRBJ1-3; TRBD1 aligns across 9 bases. From germline, CDR1 is SGHNT and CDR2 YYREEE (reference sequence). V lost 4 bases, J lost 3 bases, and 5 bases stayed unmatched. The CDR3 runs 15 residues. Full variable domain (rest looked up from reference TRBV5-4 and TRBJ1-3): ETGVTQSPTHLIKTRGQQVTLRCSSQSGHNTVSWYQQALGQGPQFIFQYYREEENGRGNFPPRFSGLQFPNYSSELNVNALELDDSALYLCASSRGQGNGNTIYFGEGSWLTVV.

V and J are TRBV6-5 and TRBJ2-1; D is possibly TRBD2 (5 bases). CDR1 is MNHEY, CDR2 SVGAGI, per germline. The V and J ends lost 8 bases and 4 bases respectively, with 15 bases between them. The CDR3 spans 14 residues. The CDR3 spells CASELAGDYNEQFF. In nucleotides, the CDR3 is TGTGCCAGCGAGCTAGCCGGGGATTACAATGAGCAGTTCTTC.